Listed here is a single T cell receptor beta chain. The data were taken from a study of blood T cell repertoires in COVID-19. Whole-study context: Specimens from acute and convalescent COVID-19 originated in the United States, Italy and Spain. The analysed material was cDNA or gDNA that came from T cells, B-cell-depleted T cells, or PBMCs.

The germline CDR1 and CDR2 sequences are SGHTA and FQGNSA. Trimming took 2 bases from V and 6 from J; bases not matched to a gene: 4. This CDR3 contains 13 residues. As originally analysed: For nucleated cells, counts were estimated from reference gene primer amplification. The repertoire was sequenced with immunoSEQ multiplex PCR; TCRdb's copy has only in-frame clones and lacks some. V and J calls and clone size come straight from that table; D and trimming were deduced from the DNA. The data contain 290,000 or so clones, around 87% of them singletons. The TCR sequence derives from a young man with active or convalescent COVID-19. The chain couples TRBV7-2 to TRBJ2-7; 7 nucleotides align to TRBD2. The specimen was peripheral blood. The CDR3 protein is CASSLWEGSEQYF. The CDR3 region has the DNA TGTGCCAGCAGCTTATGGGAGGGAAGCGAGCAGTACTTC.